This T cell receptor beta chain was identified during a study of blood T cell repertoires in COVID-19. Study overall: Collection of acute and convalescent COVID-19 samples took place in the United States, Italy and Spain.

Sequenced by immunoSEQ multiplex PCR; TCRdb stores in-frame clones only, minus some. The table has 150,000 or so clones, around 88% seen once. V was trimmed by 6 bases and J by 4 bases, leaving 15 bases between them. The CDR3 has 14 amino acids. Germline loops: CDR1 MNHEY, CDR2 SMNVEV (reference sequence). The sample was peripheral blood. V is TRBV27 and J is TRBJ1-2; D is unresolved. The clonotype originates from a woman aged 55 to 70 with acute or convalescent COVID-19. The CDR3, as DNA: TGTGCCAGCAGAGTGGGGAGGGATGGCTATGGCTACACCTTC. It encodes CASRVGRDGYGYTF.